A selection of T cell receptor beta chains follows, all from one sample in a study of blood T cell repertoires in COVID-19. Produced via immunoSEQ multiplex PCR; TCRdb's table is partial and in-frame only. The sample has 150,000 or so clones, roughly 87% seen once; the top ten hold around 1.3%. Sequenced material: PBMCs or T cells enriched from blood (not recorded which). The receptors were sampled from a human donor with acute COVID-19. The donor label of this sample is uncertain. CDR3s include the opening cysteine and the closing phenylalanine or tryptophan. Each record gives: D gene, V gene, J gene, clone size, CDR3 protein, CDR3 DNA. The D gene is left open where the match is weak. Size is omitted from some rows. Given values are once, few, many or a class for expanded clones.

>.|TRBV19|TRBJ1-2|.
CASSIGQDYGYTF
TGTGCCAGTAGTATAGGACAGGACTATGGCTACACCTTC
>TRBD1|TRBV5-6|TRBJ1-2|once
CASSLPTGLNYGYTF
TGTGCCAGCAGCTTACCGACAGGGTTGAACTATGGCTACACCTTC
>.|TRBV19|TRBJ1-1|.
CASRTDRDTEAFF
TGTGCCAGTAGGACCGACAGAGACACTGAAGCTTTCTTT
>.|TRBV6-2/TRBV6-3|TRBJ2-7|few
CASSLNGGSGEQYF
TGTGCCAGCAGCCTCAACGGGGGTTCGGGCGAGCAGTACTTC
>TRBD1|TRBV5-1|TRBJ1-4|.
CASSPSGTGVEKLFF
TGCGCCAGCAGCCCGTCCGGGACAGGGGTGGAAAAACTGTTTTTT
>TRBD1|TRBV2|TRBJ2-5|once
CASSVQGGGEETQYF
TGTGCCAGCAGTGTACAGGGGGGCGGTGAAGAGACCCAGTACTTC
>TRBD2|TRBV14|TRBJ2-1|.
CASSPGLAGGLLYNEQFF
TGTGCCAGCAGCCCGGGACTAGCGGGGGGATTGCTCTACAATGAGCAGTTCTTC
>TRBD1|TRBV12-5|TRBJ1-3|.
CASGLATGEVGNTIYF
TGTGCTAGTGGTTTGGCGACAGGGGAGGTAGGAAACACCATATATTTT
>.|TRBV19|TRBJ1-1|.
CASDFGSSDTEAFF
TGTGCCAGTGATTTCGGGAGTTCGGACACTGAAGCTTTCTTT
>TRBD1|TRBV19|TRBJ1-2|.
CASIRDSGDRNYGYTF
TGTGCCAGTATCCGGGACAGTGGGGATCGTAACTATGGCTACACCTTC
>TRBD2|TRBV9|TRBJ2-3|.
CASSVVPLAGGPTDTQYF
TGTGCCAGCAGCGTAGTCCCTCTCGCGGGGGGGCCGACAGATACGCAGTATTTT
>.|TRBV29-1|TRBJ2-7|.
CSVIGGPTYEQYF
TGCAGCGTTATAGGAGGGCCGACTTACGAGCAGTACTTC
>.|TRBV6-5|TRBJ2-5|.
CASTGGAAQYF
TGTGCCAGCACTGGTGGTGCGGCCCAGTACTTC
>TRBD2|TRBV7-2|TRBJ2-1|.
CASSKSGVVPYNEQFF
TGTGCCAGCAGTAAAAGCGGGGTCGTCCCCTACAATGAGCAGTTCTTC
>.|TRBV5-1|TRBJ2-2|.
CASSSSGPPNTGELFF
TGCGCCAGCAGCTCGTCAGGGCCACCGAACACCGGGGAGCTGTTTTTT
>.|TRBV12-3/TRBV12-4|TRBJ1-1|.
CASSRTAPEAFF
TGTGCCAGCAGCAGGACAGCTCCTGAAGCTTTCTTT
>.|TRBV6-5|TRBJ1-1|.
CASKGWRLRNTEAFF
TGTGCCAGCAAGGGTTGGAGGCTTAGGAACACTGAAGCTTTCTTT
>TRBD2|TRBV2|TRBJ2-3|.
CASTPMTSGGGTDTQYF
TGTGCCAGCACCCCGATGACTAGCGGGGGAGGCACAGATACGCAGTATTTT
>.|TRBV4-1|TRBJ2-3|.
CASSQDGGASDTQYF
TGCGCCAGCAGCCAAGATGGAGGAGCTTCAGATACGCAGTATTTT
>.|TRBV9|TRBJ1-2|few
CASSEVQGPNYGYTF
TGTGCCAGCAGCGAGGTACAGGGTCCTAACTATGGCTACACCTTC
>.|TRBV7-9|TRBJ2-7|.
CASSLGATLYEQYF
TGTGCCAGCAGCTTAGGCGCCACCCTCTACGAGCAGTACTTC
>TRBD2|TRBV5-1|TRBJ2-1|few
CASRDATGTSEFF
TGCGCCAGCAGAGACGCTACCGGGACTAGCGAGTTCTTC
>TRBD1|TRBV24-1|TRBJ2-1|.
CATSDSDRVYNEQFF
TGTGCCACCAGTGATTCGGACAGGGTATACAATGAGCAGTTCTTC
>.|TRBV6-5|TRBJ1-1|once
CASSSGMNTEAFF
TGTGCCAGCTCCTCCGGGATGAACACTGAAGCTTTCTTT
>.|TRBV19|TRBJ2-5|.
CASSVTRSETQYF
TGTGCCAGTAGCGTTACTAGGTCAGAGACCCAGTACTTC
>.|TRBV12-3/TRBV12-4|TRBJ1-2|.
CASRVVSGKGYTF
TGTGCCAGCAGGGTCGTGTCAGGGAAAGGCTACACCTTC
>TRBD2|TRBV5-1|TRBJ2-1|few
CASSLAGNNEQFF
TGCGCCAGCAGCTTAGCGGGAAACAATGAGCAGTTCTTC
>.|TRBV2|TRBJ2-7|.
CASSGPREQYF
TGTGCCAGCAGTGGACCGAGGGAGCAGTACTTC
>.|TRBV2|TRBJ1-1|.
CASRRLAVRNTEAFF
TGTGCCAGCCGGAGGTTGGCAGTGCGGAACACTGAAGCTTTCTTT
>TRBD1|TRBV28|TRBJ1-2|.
CASSLARDRPYGYTF
TGTGCCAGCAGTCTGGCCCGGGACAGGCCCTATGGCTACACCTTC
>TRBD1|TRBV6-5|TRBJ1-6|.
CASSSPRDRNSPLHF
TGTGCCAGCAGTTCCCCTCGGGACAGAAATTCACCCCTCCACTTT
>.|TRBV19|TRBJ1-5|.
CASSIRTGSNQPQHF
TGTGCCAGTAGTATTAGAACAGGGAGCAATCAGCCCCAGCATTTT
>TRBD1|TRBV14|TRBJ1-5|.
CASSQGRDRVRQPQHF
TGTGCCAGCAGCCAAGGGAGGGACAGGGTTAGGCAGCCCCAGCATTTT
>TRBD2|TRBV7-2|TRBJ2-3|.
CASSLIGGGADTQYF
TGTGCCAGCAGCTTAATTGGCGGGGGGGCAGATACGCAGTATTTT
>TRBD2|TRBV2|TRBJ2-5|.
CASSAAGGETQYF
TGTGCCAGCAGTGCAGCGGGGGGGGAGACCCAGTACTTC
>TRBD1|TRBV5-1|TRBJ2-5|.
CASSSQGAGHETQYF
TGCGCCAGCAGCTCACAGGGGGCCGGGCACGAGACCCAGTACTTC
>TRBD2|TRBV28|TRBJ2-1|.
CASSSPLAGGWNEQFF
TGTGCCAGCAGTTCTCCTTTAGCGGGGGGGTGGAATGAGCAGTTCTTC
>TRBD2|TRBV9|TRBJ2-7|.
CASSVGLVSEQYF
TGTGCCAGCAGCGTGGGACTAGTATCCGAGCAGTACTTC
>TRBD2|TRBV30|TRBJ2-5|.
CAWDRLAGMETQYF
TGTGCCTGGGACAGACTAGCGGGGATGGAGACCCAGTACTTC
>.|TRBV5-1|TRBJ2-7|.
CASSSRASDEQYF
TGCGCCAGCAGCTCCAGGGCTAGCGACGAGCAGTACTTC
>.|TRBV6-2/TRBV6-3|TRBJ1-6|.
CASSYSDTSPLHF
TGTGCCAGCAGTTACTCTGACACCTCACCCCTCCACTTT
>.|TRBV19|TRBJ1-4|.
CASSRNQGGKLFF
TGTGCCAGTAGTAGAAACCAGGGAGGAAAACTGTTTTTT
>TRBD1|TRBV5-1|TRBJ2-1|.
CASSLGDSYNEQFF
TGCGCCAGCAGCTTGGGGGACAGTTACAATGAGCAGTTCTTC
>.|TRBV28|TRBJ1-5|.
CASSFGLDSLRPQHF
TGTGCCAGCAGTTTTGGACTGGACAGCCTAAGGCCCCAGCATTTT
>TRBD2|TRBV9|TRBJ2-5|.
CASSVDEGGETQYF
TGTGCCAGCAGCGTAGATGAGGGAGGGGAGACCCAGTACTTC
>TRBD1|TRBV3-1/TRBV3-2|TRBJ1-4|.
CASSGQGMREKLFF
TGTGCCAGCAGCGGACAGGGGATGCGGGAAAAACTGTTTTTT
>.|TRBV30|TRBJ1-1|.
CAWPIDEDTYPEAFF
TGTGCCTGGCCGATCGACGAGGACACTTATCCTGAAGCTTTCTTT
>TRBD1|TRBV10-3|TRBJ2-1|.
CAISEPRDRDEQFF
TGTGCCATCAGTGAACCCAGGGACAGGGATGAGCAGTTCTTC
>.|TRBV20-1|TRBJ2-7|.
CSAEDNYEQYF
TGCAGTGCTGAGGACAACTACGAGCAGTACTTC
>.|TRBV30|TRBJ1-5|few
CAWSSDRNQPQHF
TGTGCCTGGAGTTCGGACAGAAATCAGCCCCAGCATTTT
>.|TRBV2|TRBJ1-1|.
CASSDARQITEAFF
TGTGCCAGCAGTGATGCGAGACAAATCACTGAAGCTTTCTTT
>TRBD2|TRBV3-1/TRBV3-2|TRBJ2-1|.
CASSQIGLAGGDVDEQFF
TGTGCCAGCAGCCAAATAGGACTAGCGGGGGGGGATGTAGATGAGCAGTTCTTC
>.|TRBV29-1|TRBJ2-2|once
CSVGTANTGELFF
TGCAGCGTTGGGACTGCCAACACCGGGGAGCTGTTTTTT
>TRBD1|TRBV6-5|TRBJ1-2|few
CASSSYRGNYGYTF
TGTGCCAGCAGTTCCTACAGGGGGAACTATGGCTACACCTTC